This TCR beta chain was found in a study of cytomegalovirus exposure and HLA in healthy donors. This clone showed up just once. PCR was performed using 60 Vbeta and 13 Jbeta primers. Assay: immunoSEQ multiplex PCR; the TCRdb copy retains only in-frame clones and omits some. The sample contains roughly 160,000 clones, roughly 85% of which appear only once. V was shortened by 0 bases and J by 1 base, with 28 bases between the two germline ends. The CDR3 contains 21 residues. Germline loops: CDR1 SGDLS, CDR2 YYNGEE. Sequencing used PBMCs. The sequence came from a man younger than 35 in good health and CMV-seropositive. This chain joins TRBV9 and TRBJ1-2; a weak D match, TRBD1 (6 bases). This chain's CDR3 is CASSVGFRGGDTDLGNYGYTF. The CDR3 DNA is TGTGCCAGCAGCGTAGGGTTTAGGGGAGGGGACACCGACCTAGGTAACTATGGCTACACCTTC.